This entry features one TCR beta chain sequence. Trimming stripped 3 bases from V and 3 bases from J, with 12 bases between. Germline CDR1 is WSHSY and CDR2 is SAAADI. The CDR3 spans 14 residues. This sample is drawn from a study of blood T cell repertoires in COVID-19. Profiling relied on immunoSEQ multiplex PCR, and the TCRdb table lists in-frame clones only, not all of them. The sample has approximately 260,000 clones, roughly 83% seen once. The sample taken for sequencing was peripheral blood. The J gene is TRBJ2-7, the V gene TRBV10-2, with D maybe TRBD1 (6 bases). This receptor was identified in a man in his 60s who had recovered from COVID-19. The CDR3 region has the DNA TGCGCCAGCAGTGAACGTGCAGGGGACTACGAGCAGTACTTC. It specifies CASSERAGDYEQYF.